This TCR beta chain came from a study of blood T cell repertoires in COVID-19. Background on the study: Sources were T cells, B-cell-depleted T cells, or PBMCs; the material itself was cDNA or gDNA.

The germline CDR1 and CDR2 sequences are MNHNY and SVGAGI (reference sequence). Trimming cost V 6 bases and J 8 bases, with 13 bases left between them. CDR3 length: 12 amino acids. In the original analysis: Amplification of reference gene primers was used by the study to estimate nucleated cell counts. Assay: immunoSEQ multiplex PCR; the TCRdb copy retains only in-frame clones and omits some. V and J calls and clone size are those listed in that table; D and trimming were worked out from the DNA. The sample has hundreds of thousands of clones, around 86% seen once. Sequenced material: peripheral blood. The sequence derives from a man aged 45 to 65 with acute or convalescent COVID-19. The rearrangement joins TRBV6-6 to TRBJ1-1; TRBD1 might be the D (5 bases). The CDR3 coding sequence is TGTGCCAGCAGCACGACAGAGCTGGAAGCTTTCTTT. Protein: CASSTTELEAFF.